One and the same sample provided the 28 T cell receptor beta chains below, sequenced in a study of T cell changes during pregnancy in multiple sclerosis. The method was immunoSEQ multiplex PCR; TCRdb's version includes in-frame clones alone and lacks a portion of them. The sample gives tens of thousands of clones, about 93% of which show up once; 0.4% to 0.6% is in the top ten. This sample comprised CD4+ T cells from peripheral blood mononuclear cells, obtained in the second trimester of pregnancy. Receptor source: a female donor with multiple sclerosis, enrolled in a pregnancy study.

The chain joins TRBV10-3 to TRBJ2-7; 13 nucleotides agree with TRBD2. V trimming: 6 bases; J trimming: 2 bases; junction bases outside the gene matches: 10. The V gene's germline CDR1 is ENHRY and CDR2 SYGVKD. This CDR3 has 17 amino acids. The DNA of the CDR3 is TGTGCCATCAGCCAAAAGCTAGGGACTAGCGGGGCCTACGAGCAGTACTTC. Translated: CAISQKLGTSGAYEQYF.

The V call is TRBV7-8, the J call TRBJ2-7; 9 bases align to TRBD1. This CDR3 has 15 amino acids. After removal of 4 bases from V and 2 bases from J, the junction contained 6 bases not matched to a gene. The germline V gene has CDR1 SGHVS and CDR2 FQNEAQ. CDR3 sequence reads: CASSSPGTGPYEQYF. The CDR3 DNA reads as TGTGCCAGCAGCTCCCCCGGGACAGGGCCCTACGAGCAGTACTTC.

This clone was observed once. The chain uses TRBV10-3 and TRBJ2-1, with a tentative D call TRBD1 (5 bases). Trimming left V 3 bases short and J 5 bases short, with 8 bases between. The CDR3 has 13 amino acids. CDR1 and CDR2 from the germline V gene are ENHRY and SYGVKD. CDR3 nucleotides: TGTGCCATCAGTGACAAACAGGACAATGAGCAGTTCTTC. Translating gives CAISDKQDNEQFF.

The gene calls are TRBV19 and TRBJ1-6; 9 nucleotides align to TRBD1. The V and J ends lost 5 bases and 7 bases, in that order; junction bases with no gene match: 3. This CDR3 contains 14 residues. Germline assignment: CDR1 LNHDA and CDR2 SQIVND (reference sequence). CDR3: CASSLTGGNSPLHF. CDR3 coding DNA: TGTGCCAGTAGTTTGACAGGGGGAAATTCACCCCTCCACTTT.

The gene calls are TRBV15 and TRBJ2-7; D is undetermined. Germline CDR1 reads LNHNV; CDR2 reads YYDKDF (reference sequence). Trimming shortened V by 0 bases and J by 3 bases, and 6 bases separated the two germline ends. The CDR3 spans 13 residues. CDR3 amino acids: CATSRDPVYEQYF. Written as DNA, the CDR3 is TGTGCCACCAGCAGAGATCCGGTCTACGAGCAGTACTTC.

This clone was recorded once. The DNA for the CDR3 is TGTGCCAGTCCCCGAGGGCGGGACGGATCCGAGGGCACCATATATTTT. Its protein is CASPRGRDGSEGTIYF. V usage is TRBV19 and J usage is TRBJ1-3; D perhaps matches TRBD1 (5 bases). Germline V lookup: CDR1 LNHDA, CDR2 SQIVND (reference sequence). The CDR3 runs to 16 residues. V lost 8 bases to trimming and J lost 9 bases, with 26 bases between them.

The chain employs TRBV30 and TRBJ2-7; 8 nucleotides match TRBD1. CDR1 GTSNPN and CDR2 SVGIG come from the germline V gene (reference sequence). The CDR3 contains 13 residues. V was pared by 3 bases and J by 3 bases, with 4 bases of the junction left unmatched. The DNA for the CDR3 is TGTGCCTGGAGACCGGGACAGGACTACGAGCAGTACTTC. Its translation is CAWRPGQDYEQYF.

J is TRBJ1-1 and V is TRBV9; tentative D call: TRBD1 (5 bases). V was pared by 0 bases and J by 3 bases, with 15 bases between. Germline CDR1 is SGDLS and CDR2 is YYNGEE. The CDR3 runs to 16 residues. This CDR3 is CASSVAGGGVDTEAFF. The CDR3 DNA follows: TGTGCCAGCAGCGTAGCGGGTGGAGGGGTAGACACTGAAGCTTTCTTT.

The chain joins TRBV7-2 to TRBJ2-7; possibly TRBD1 for D (5 bases). Germline V gene sequence: CDR1 SGHTA, CDR2 FQGNSA. V was clipped by 3 bases and J by 4 bases, with 13 bases between them. The CDR3 length is 14 residues. The DNA for the CDR3 is TGTGCCAGCAGCTTTGCGACAGAAGTTTACGAGCAGTACTTC. Encoded protein: CASSFATEVYEQYF. The full variable domain, with the rest looked up from reference TRBV7-2 and TRBJ2-7, is GAGVSQSPSNKVTEKGKDVELRCDPISGHTALYWYRQSLGQGLEFLIYFQGNSAPDKSGLPSDRFSAERTGGSVSTLTIQRTQQEDSAVYLCASSFATEVYEQYFGPGTRLTVT.

This chain uses TRBV30 with TRBJ2-1, with D perhaps TRBD2 (6 bases). This CDR3 is built from 17 residues. The germline V gene has CDR1 GTSNPN and CDR2 SVGIG (reference sequence). Trimming pared 0 bases from V and 8 bases from J, leaving 23 bases between. CDR3 nucleotide sequence: TGTGCCTGGAGTGTAATAAGAGGTGCGGGAACAATCCATGAGCAGTTCTTC. Protein: CAWSVIRGAGTIHEQFF.

The CDR3 loop reads CASSPRSGPNYGYTF. CDR3 nucleotide sequence: TGTGCCAGCTCACCCAGGTCAGGCCCGAACTATGGCTACACCTTC. The V gene is TRBV18, the J gene TRBJ1-2; no reliable D call. The CDR3 spans 15 residues. CDR1 and CDR2 from the germline V gene are KGHSH and LQKENI. Between the trimmed V and J ends, which lost 3 bases and 2 bases, there was a span of 13 bases. Combining the CDR3 with reference TRBV18 and TRBJ1-2 gives the whole variable domain NAGVMQNPRHLVRRRGQEARLRCSPMKGHSHVYWYRQLPEEGLKFMVYLQKENIIDESGMPKERFSAEFPKEGPSILRIQQVVRGDSAAYFCASSPRSGPNYGYTFGSGTRLTVV.

J is TRBJ2-7 and V is TRBV2, with 14 positions matching TRBD2. This CDR3 is 18 amino acids long. V was clipped by 6 bases and J by 5 bases; unmatched bases: 15. From germline, CDR1 is SNHLY and CDR2 FYNNEI. DNA of the CDR3: TGTGCCAGCAGCCCTCACCCCGGGACTAGCGGGAGTAAACACGAGCAGTACTTC. Translated, it gives CASSPHPGTSGSKHEQYF.

The gene calls are TRBV6-4 and TRBJ2-4, with D possibly being TRBD1 (6 bases). CDR1 MRHNA and CDR2 SNTAGT come from the germline V gene. Between the trimmed V and J ends, which lost 6 bases and 1 base, there was a span of 13 bases. This CDR3 has 15 residues. CDR3 DNA: TGTGCCAGCAGCCACAGGGAGATGGCCAAAAACATTCAGTACTTC. Protein product: CASSHREMAKNIQYF.

The rearrangement uses TRBV30 and TRBJ1-1; D is uncertain. Germline CDR1 GTSNPN, CDR2 SVGIG (reference sequence). The CDR3 is 13 amino acids. Between the trimmed V and J ends, which lost 3 bases and 0 bases, there was a span of 8 bases. The CDR3 here is CAWRGTLNTEAFF. DNA for the CDR3: TGTGCCTGGAGGGGCACCTTGAACACTGAAGCTTTCTTT.

V is TRBV14 and J is TRBJ1-6; a possible D gene is TRBD1 (5 bases). Germline CDR1 is SGHDN and CDR2 is FVKESK. Trimming took off 3 bases at V and 2 bases at J, with 11 bases between the two ends. The CDR3 is 16 residues long. CDR3 coding DNA: TGTGCCAGCAGCCACGTGGGGGGAACCTATAATTCACCCCTCCACTTT. Protein sequence: CASSHVGGTYNSPLHF. Combining the CDR3 with reference TRBV14 and TRBJ1-6 gives the whole variable domain EAGVTQFPSHSVIEKGQTVTLRCDPISGHDNLYWYRRVMGKEIKFLLHFVKESKQDESGMPNNRFLAERTGGTYSTLKVQPAELEDSGVYFCASSHVGGTYNSPLHFGNGTRLTVT.

This clone was picked up one time. This chain joins TRBV7-9 and TRBJ1-4; possible D gene TRBD1, 5 bases. This CDR3 contains 16 residues. The germline V and J ends were trimmed by 0 bases and 8 bases, with 16 bases remaining between them. Germline assignment: CDR1 SEHNR and CDR2 FQNEAQ (reference sequence). CDR3: CASSLALGEGVEKLFF. The CDR3 DNA reads TGTGCCAGCAGCTTAGCGCTGGGGGAGGGAGTAGAAAAACTGTTTTTT.

The V call is TRBV30, the J call TRBJ1-2; unclear D gene. The CDR3 loop spans 15 amino acids. Germline values: CDR1 GTSNPN, CDR2 SVGIG (reference sequence). The V gene lost 3 bases and the J gene lost 7 bases, with 21 bases spanning the gap. The CDR3 protein is CAWRQAPGPGGGYTF. The CDR3 coding sequence is TGTGCCTGGAGACAAGCGCCGGGTCCTGGCGGTGGCTACACCTTC.

The gene calls are TRBV28 and TRBJ2-7, with a weak D call TRBD1 (6 bases). Germline values: CDR1 MDHEN, CDR2 SYDVKM. The CDR3 has 14 residues. Between the trimmed V and J ends, which lost 6 bases and 2 bases, there was a span of 14 bases. The DNA of the CDR3 is TGTGCCAGCAGGGTCCAGGGGCGTACCTACGAGCAGTACTTC. The encoded protein is CASRVQGRTYEQYF.

Here the CDR3 DNA reads TGTGCCAGCTCACCCCGGGACAGGGATCATCAGCCCCAGCATTTT. It translates to CASSPRDRDHQPQHF. This chain links TRBV18 with TRBJ1-5; 9 nucleotides line up with TRBD1. Germline V gene sequence: CDR1 KGHSH, CDR2 LQKENI. J lost 5 bases, V lost 3 bases, and 5 bases had no gene match. This CDR3 is built from 15 residues.

Only one count was recorded for this clone. This chain connects TRBV6-5 to TRBJ2-1, with 8 bases lining up with TRBD2. J was trimmed by 2 bases and V by 0 bases; bases with no gene match: 3. The CDR3 spans 16 residues. CDR1 and CDR2 from the germline V gene are MNHEY and SVGAGI. The CDR3 loop is CASSYSSGTTYNEQFF. The CDR3 coding sequence is TGTGCCAGCAGTTACTCTAGCGGGACTACCTACAATGAGCAGTTCTTC.

The rearrangement links TRBV7-3 to TRBJ1-6, with D possibly matching TRBD1 (5 bases). This CDR3 comprises 13 residues. Germline values: CDR1 SGHTA, CDR2 FQGTGA. Trimming cost V 5 bases and J 7 bases, with 9 bases left between them. In DNA form, the CDR3 reads TGTGCCAGCAGCACCCGACAGAATTCACCCCTCCACTTT. Translating gives CASSTRQNSPLHF.

The J gene is TRBJ1-4, the V gene TRBV4-1; D remains unclear. The V gene's germline CDR1 is MGHRA and CDR2 YSYEKL. This CDR3 comprises 14 residues. Between the trimmed V and J ends, which lost 0 bases and 7 bases, there was a span of 9 bases. The CDR3 protein is CASSQDGRVEKLFF. The CDR3 DNA reads as TGCGCCAGCAGCCAAGATGGGAGGGTTGAAAAACTGTTTTTT.

This chain links TRBV18 with TRBJ1-4; possibly TRBD1 for D (6 bases). The germline CDR1 and CDR2 sequences are KGHSH and LQKENI. Trimming stripped 1 base from V and 0 bases from J, with 6 bases between. The CDR3 runs 15 residues. The DNA for the CDR3 is TGTGCCAGCTCACCACAGGGGGCAACTAATGAAAAACTGTTTTTT. This translates into CASSPQGATNEKLFF.

The chain employs TRBV7-9 and TRBJ1-4; D is unclear. The V gene's germline CDR1 is SEHNR and CDR2 FQNEAQ (reference sequence). This CDR3 is built from 15 residues. V lost 5 bases and J lost 0, with 10 bases in between. CDR3 sequence (DNA): TGTGCCAGCAGCCTGCCCGGTGCAACTAATGAAAAACTGTTTTTT. Translating gives CASSLPGATNEKLFF.

The chain employs TRBV30 and TRBJ2-7, with 8 bases identical to TRBD1. The germline V gene has CDR1 GTSNPN and CDR2 SVGIG (reference sequence). This CDR3 has 12 residues. The V and J ends lost 4 bases and 3 bases, in that order; junction bases with no gene match: 2. The CDR3 region has the DNA TGTGCCTGGACGGACAGGGACTACGAGCAGTACTTC. Residues: CAWTDRDYEQYF. The complete variable domain, with remaining parts taken from reference TRBV30 and TRBJ2-7, reads SQTIHQWPATLVQPVGSPLSLECTVEGTSNPNLYWYRQAAGRGLQLLFYSVGIGQISSEVPQNLSASRPQDRQFILSSKKLLLSDSGFYLCAWTDRDYEQYFGPGTRLTVT.

The chain has TRBV9 and TRBJ2-5; 10 positions agree with TRBD2. The CDR3 loop spans 14 amino acids. Germline V gene lookup returns CDR1 SGDLS and CDR2 YYNGEE. The junction had 1 base not matched to a gene; V was cut back by 0 bases and J by 5 bases. The CDR3 region has the DNA TGTGCCAGCAGCGTAGGAGCGGGGGGGGAGACCCAGTACTTC. It codes for CASSVGAGGETQYF.

The CDR3 protein is CATSRVVNTEAFF. CDR3 nucleotide sequence: TGTGCCACCAGCAGAGTAGTAAACACTGAAGCTTTCTTT. The chain uses TRBV15 and TRBJ1-1; D not resolved. CDR1 is LNHNV, CDR2 YYDKDF, per germline (reference sequence). CDR3 length equals 13 residues. V lost 1 base to trimming and J lost 2 bases, with 5 bases between them.

In this sample, this clone turned up a few times. This chain links TRBV9 with TRBJ1-1; D not certain. Germline CDR1 is SGDLS and CDR2 is YYNGEE. The V and J ends lost 0 bases and 0 bases respectively, with 12 bases between them. CDR3 length: 16 amino acids. This CDR3 is CASSVGIGELNTEAFF. The CDR3, as DNA: TGTGCCAGCAGCGTAGGCATCGGGGAACTGAACACTGAAGCTTTCTTT.